This TCR beta chain was obtained from a study of blood T cells in healthy people across ages. In each sample, at least 7 million PBMCs were isolated. The extraction recovered at least 5 micrograms of total RNA per sample. A second roughly 6 to 11 cycle PCR used barcoded and J-beta primers. TCRdb analysed the 5' RACE reads with MiXCR anew, one entry per CDR3 protein. The sample has 1 million or so distinct CDR3 sequences; roughly 45% are singletons. A note on this clonotype: Its antigen is as yet unknown.

General study findings and limits: Naive CD4+ cells and diversity were both higher in long-lived donors than in aged donors. Unknown donor CMV status possibly confounded expanded clonotype changes.

Material: blood. The origin of this receptor is a woman aged 55-75 years in good health.

Here the CDR3 reads CASSQGLADIYNEQFF. The CDR3 nucleotides are TGTGCCAGCAGTCAAGGACTAGCGGATATATACAATGAGCAGTTCTTC. The J gene is TRBJ2-1, the V gene TRBV2, with 10 nucleotides matching TRBD2. The CDR3 runs 16 residues. CDR1 is SNHLY, CDR2 FYNNEI, per germline. The V segment lost 5 bases and the J segment 4 bases; nucleotides outside the gene matches: 8.